The rows below give T cell receptor beta chains drawn from one sample of a study of tumor and adjacent non-tumor tissue in lung cancer. TCRdb called the multiplex PCR reads again in MiXCR, with one record for every CDR3 protein. The sample shows some 120,000 distinct CDR3 sequences, 55% to 75% of them seen only once. The specimen sequenced was lung tumor tissue. These receptor sequences come from a man aged 25-45 years with non-small cell lung cancer. Both conserved end residues are part of each CDR3. A D gene is named only where the DNA matches it firmly. Not all rows give a size; the values are once, few, many and, for expanded clones, a class.

v_gene: TRBV6-1
d_gene: -
j_gene: TRBJ2-7
abundance: -
CDR3aa: CASTSPERAVYEQYF
CDR3nt: TGTGCCAGCACCTCCCCGGAGAGGGCTGTCTACGAGCAGTACTTC

v_gene: TRBV11-2
d_gene: TRBD2
j_gene: TRBJ2-1
abundance: few
CDR3aa: CASSLPSGRNSYNEQFF
CDR3nt: TGTGCCAGCAGTCTCCCTAGCGGGAGAAATTCCTACAATGAGCAGTTCTTC

v_gene: TRBV20-1
d_gene: TRBD2
j_gene: TRBJ2-3
abundance: -
CDR3aa: CSARDTSGRLHKADTQYF
CDR3nt: TGCAGTGCTAGAGATACTAGCGGGAGATTACACAAAGCAGATACGCAGTATTTT

v_gene: TRBV4-1
d_gene: -
j_gene: TRBJ2-5
abundance: many
CDR3aa: CASSQDPVAGETQYF
CDR3nt: TGCGCCAGCAGCCAAGACCCCGTGGCGGGAGAGACCCAGTACTTC

v_gene: TRBV4-1
d_gene: -
j_gene: TRBJ1-1
abundance: -
CDR3aa: CASSQGIGMTMNTEAFF
CDR3nt: TGCGCCAGCAGTCAAGGTATTGGGATGACAATGAACACTGAAGCTTTCTTT

v_gene: TRBV20-1
d_gene: -
j_gene: TRBJ1-1
abundance: many
CDR3aa: CSARDMGYAEAFF
CDR3nt: TGCAGTGCTAGAGATATGGGGTACGCTGAAGCTTTCTTT

v_gene: TRBV11-1
d_gene: TRBD2
j_gene: TRBJ2-3
abundance: -
CDR3aa: CASSPAGGNADTQYF
CDR3nt: TGTGCCAGCAGCCCAGCGGGGGGTAACGCGGATACGCAGTATTTT

v_gene: TRBV20-1
d_gene: -
j_gene: TRBJ1-5
abundance: few
CDR3aa: CSARDGPYRPQHF
CDR3nt: TGCAGTGCTAGAGATGGACCTTATCGGCCCCAGCATTTT

v_gene: TRBV4-1
d_gene: -
j_gene: TRBJ1-1
abundance: -
CDR3aa: CASSQEAGMNTEAFF
CDR3nt: TGCGCCAGCAGCCAAGAAGCGGGAATGAACACTGAGGCTTTCTTT

v_gene: TRBV29-1
d_gene: -
j_gene: TRBJ1-2
abundance: many
CDR3aa: CSVAAGRLRNGYTF
CDR3nt: TGCAGCGTAGCCGCGGGGCGTCTAAGGAATGGCTACACCTTC

v_gene: TRBV4-2
d_gene: -
j_gene: TRBJ2-5
abundance: once
CDR3aa: CASSQANSLPREIQYF
CDR3nt: TGTGCCAGTAGCCAAGCGAACTCCCTCCCACGAGAGATCCAGTACTTC

v_gene: TRBV11-3
d_gene: -
j_gene: TRBJ2-5
abundance: -
CDR3aa: CASSLPGQETRYF
CDR3nt: TGTGCCAGCAGTTTGCCAGGACAAGAGACCCGATACTTC

v_gene: TRBV11-2
d_gene: -
j_gene: TRBJ1-6
abundance: -
CDR3aa: CASSHARSRGGSYNSPLHF
CDR3nt: TGTGCCAGCAGCCACGCTAGGTCCAGGGGCGGCTCCTATAATTCACCCCTCCACTTT

v_gene: TRBV6-6
d_gene: TRBD1
j_gene: TRBJ2-1
abundance: once
CDR3aa: CAGRWDSGPISYNEHFF
CDR3nt: TGTGCCGGCAGATGGGACAGCGGCCCTATCTCCTACAATGAGCATTTCTTC

v_gene: TRBV5-4
d_gene: -
j_gene: TRBJ2-3
abundance: -
CDR3aa: CASHGQLRGDTQYF
CDR3nt: TGTGCCAGCCACGGACAGCTCCGTGGAGATACGCAGTATTTT

v_gene: TRBV6-4
d_gene: TRBD2
j_gene: TRBJ2-3
abundance: -
CDR3aa: CANSDSSGRADTQYF
CDR3nt: TGCGCCAACAGTGACTCTAGCGGGAGGGCAGATACGCAGTATTTT

v_gene: TRBV6-6
d_gene: TRBD1
j_gene: TRBJ1-5
abundance: -
CDR3aa: CVSSSRGDRVSNQPQHF
CDR3nt: TGTGTCAGCAGCTCTAGGGGCGACAGGGTAAGCAATCAGCCCCAGCATTTC

v_gene: TRBV11-2
d_gene: -
j_gene: TRBJ2-7
abundance: few
CDR3aa: CAGGPGTTAYEQYF
CDR3nt: TGTGCCGGCGGGCCGGGCACGACGGCCTACGAGCAGTACTTC

v_gene: TRBV11-2
d_gene: TRBD2
j_gene: TRBJ2-7
abundance: -
CDR3aa: CTSGGGDYERYF
CDR3nt: TGTACCAGCGGGGGGGGCGACTACGAGCGGTACTTC